This entry lists 18 T cell receptor beta chains sequenced from one sample in a study of T-cell reconstitution after alpha-beta-depleted transplantation in children. Unique molecular identifiers were incorporated into the prepared TCRbeta library. MiXCR, applied by TCRdb to the PCR reads, yields one record per CDR3 protein. The top ten clones hold about 0.79% of a sample with 600,000 to 700,000 distinct CDR3 sequences, around 13% of them seen once. Specimen: PBMCs, collected before TCRalphabeta/CD19-depleted stem cell transplant. Receptor source: a girl aged 2 to 9 with congenital amegakaryocytic thrombocytopenia, due to receive a stem cell transplant.

With respect to this clonotype: The junction does not match germline at one end; this may be a read error. The genes are TRBV12-3 or TRBV12-4 and TRBJ2-7; 12 bases fit TRBD2. The CDR3 length is 19 residues. In DNA form, the CDR3 reads TGTGCCAGCTGTTTAAGGGTCAGAGGACTAGCGGGAAGTTTGAACGAGCAGTACTTC. It codes for CASCLRVRGLAGSLNEQYF.

This clonotype was counted many times. The rearrangement links TRBV7-9 to TRBJ2-7; TRBD1 matches at 8 bases. This CDR3 contains 13 residues. J gave up 5 bases and V 7 bases, and 7 bases lay outside the gene matches. Per the germline V gene, CDR1 is SEHNR and CDR2 is FQNEAQ (reference sequence). As DNA, the CDR3 is TGTGCCAGCACTACGACAGGGGACCACGAGCAGTACTTC. Amino acids: CASTTTGDHEQYF.

V and J are TRBV5-6 and TRBJ2-7, with a tentative D call TRBD2 (5 bases). V lost 4 bases and J 0 bases, leaving 23 bases between the germline ends. Germline V gene lookup returns CDR1 SGHDT and CDR2 YYEEEE. There are 18 residues in the CDR3. CDR3 protein: CASSRPPPHGVNSYEQYF. CDR3 coding DNA: TGTGCCAGCAGCCGACCCCCTCCTCACGGGGTAAACTCCTACGAGCAGTACTTC.

This clonotype occurred a few times. The V call is TRBV3-1, the J call TRBJ2-5, with D perhaps being TRBD1 or TRBD2 (7 bases each). Germline assignment: CDR1 LGHDT and CDR2 YNNKEL (reference sequence). V gave up 4 bases and J gave up 1 base, with 13 bases separating them. This CDR3 has 15 residues. The CDR3 region is CASSLSGTAQETQYF. CDR3 DNA: TGTGCCAGCAGCCTGAGCGGGACAGCCCAAGAGACCCAGTACTTC.

This clonotype has only a few counts. The genes are TRBV28 and TRBJ2-7; the D is unclear. Trimming removed 6 bases at V and 1 base at J, with 16 bases between. Germline V lookup: CDR1 MDHEN, CDR2 SYDVKM. CDR3 length equals 15 residues. Here the CDR3 reads CASRHRAHSSYEQYF. The CDR3, as DNA: TGTGCCAGCAGGCACCGGGCGCATAGTTCCTACGAGCAGTACTTC.

This clonotype occurred many times. The gene calls are TRBV7-2 and TRBJ2-3; tentative D call: TRBD2 (6 bases). V dropped 3 bases and J dropped 5 bases, with 21 bases sitting between them. The CDR3 runs 17 residues. CDR1 and CDR2 from the germline V gene are SGHTA and FQGNSA. The CDR3 reads CASSFSFWGRSVDTQYF. The CDR3 nucleotides read TGTGCCAGCAGCTTCTCTTTTTGGGGGAGGTCGGTAGATACGCAGTATTTT.

The chain links TRBV27 to TRBJ2-1; D is uncertain. This CDR3 spans 16 amino acids. CDR1 and CDR2 (germline): MNHEY, SMNVEV (reference sequence). V lost 3 bases to trimming and J lost 2 bases, with 14 bases between them. The CDR3 nucleotides are TGTGCCAGCAGTTTTACGGAAGCCCCCCCCTACAATGAGCAGTTCTTC. Its translation is CASSFTEAPPYNEQFF.

This clonotype was found many times. The chain joins TRBV20-1 to TRBJ2-1, with a tentative D call TRBD2 (5 bases). The CDR3 is 15 residues long. Germline V gene lookup returns CDR1 DFQATT and CDR2 SNEGSKA (reference sequence). V lost 0 bases and J 8 bases, leaving 17 bases between the germline ends. For the CDR3, the DNA is TGCAGTGCTAGAGATCCCCAGCGGCCTTTGGATGAGCAGTTCTTC. This sequence encodes CSARDPQRPLDEQFF.

CDR3 bases: TGCGCCAGCAGCCAAGCGGTCTTAGCGGGAGACCTAGGTGAGCAGTTCTTC. It specifies CASSQAVLAGDLGEQFF. This chain connects TRBV4-1 to TRBJ2-1; 9 bases match TRBD2. The V gene end was trimmed by 1 base and the J gene end by 9 bases; junction bases not matched to a gene: 13. This CDR3 comprises 17 residues. Per the germline V gene, CDR1 is MGHRA and CDR2 is YSYEKL.

The DNA for the CDR3 is TGTGCCACCAGCAGAGCCAGGAACACAGATACGCAGTATTTT. Translation gives CATSRARNTDTQYF. The chain employs TRBV15 and TRBJ2-3, with no clear D. The germline V and J ends were trimmed by 1 base and 2 bases, with 7 bases remaining between them. This CDR3 is built from 14 residues. In germline, CDR1 is LNHNV, CDR2 YYDKDF (reference sequence). Using reference TRBV15 and TRBJ2-3 for the parts outside the CDR3, the full variable domain is DAMVIQNPRYQVTQFGKPVTLSCSQTLNHNVMYWYQQKSSQAPKLLFHYYDKDFNNEADTPDNFQSRRPNTSFCFLDIRSPGLGDTAMYLCATSRARNTDTQYFGPGTRLTVL.

This chain connects TRBV5-4 to TRBJ2-1; D is uncertain. This CDR3 comprises 14 residues. Germline lookup yields CDR1 SGHNT and CDR2 YYREEE (reference sequence). Between the trimmed V and J ends, which lost 5 bases and 2 bases, there was a span of 11 bases. The CDR3 DNA follows: TGTGCCAGCAGTCGGGCTAGAGCCTACAATGAGCAGTTCTTC. Translated, it gives CASSRARAYNEQFF.

The V call is TRBV27, the J call TRBJ1-1, with D maybe TRBD1 (6 bases). The CDR3 sequence is 13 residues long. Trimming took off 9 bases at V and 1 base at J, with 12 bases between the two ends. Per the germline V gene, CDR1 is MNHEY and CDR2 is SMNVEV (reference sequence). Here the CDR3 reads CARGAGWNTEAFF. The CDR3, as DNA: TGTGCCAGGGGGGCGGGGTGGAACACTGAAGCTTTCTTT.

This clonotype was recorded many times. The chain couples TRBV5-1 to TRBJ1-1; D is undetermined. This CDR3 is 14 amino acids long. V dropped 4 bases and J dropped 0 bases, with 10 bases sitting between them. Germline V gene sequence: CDR1 SGHRS, CDR2 YFSETQ. This CDR3 is CASSMGELNTEAFF. Written as DNA, the CDR3 is TGCGCCAGCAGCATGGGAGAACTGAACACTGAAGCTTTCTTT.

The V call is TRBV29-1, the J call TRBJ1-1, with TRBD1 matching 10 bases. The V and J ends lost 2 bases and 6 bases, in that order; junction bases with no gene match: 12. The CDR3 sequence is 16 residues long. Germline V gene sequence: CDR1 SQVTM, CDR2 ANQGSEA. For the CDR3, the DNA is TGCAGCGTTGAAATCGCCCCGGGACAGGGGACCCCTGAAGCTTTCTTT. This encodes CSVEIAPGQGTPEAFF.

V gene TRBV5-1 combines with J gene TRBJ1-2, with 9 bases fitting TRBD1. The CDR3 is made up of 13 amino acids. Germline CDR1 is SGHRS and CDR2 is YFSETQ. V was clipped by 6 bases and J by 2 bases; unmatched bases: 2. The CDR3 DNA is TGCGCCAGCACCGGACAGGGGAACTATGGCTACACCTTC. It specifies CASTGQGNYGYTF. Together with reference TRBV5-1 and TRBJ1-2, the CDR3 gives the full variable domain: KAGVTQTPRYLIKTRGQQVTLSCSPISGHRSVSWYQQTPGQGLQFLFEYFSETQRNKGNFPGRFSGRQFSNSRSEMNVSTLELGDSALYLCASTGQGNYGYTFGSGTRLTVV.

V and J are TRBV2 and TRBJ2-7; possible D gene TRBD2, 5 bases. From germline, CDR1 is SNHLY and CDR2 FYNNEI. The CDR3 has 12 residues. The ends were cut back, 5 bases at V and 7 bases at J, with 12 bases in the middle. CDR3 in DNA: TGTGCCAGCAGTTCCCTTGGGGAGGAGCAGTACTTC. Protein sequence: CASSSLGEEQYF.

This clonotype was detected only a few times. The chain combines TRBV28 with TRBJ2-1; possible D gene TRBD2, 6 bases. The CDR3 consists of 16 residues. CDR1 is MDHEN, CDR2 SYDVKM, per germline. V gave up 3 bases and J gave up 5 bases, with 17 bases separating them. The CDR3 DNA is TGTGCCAGCAGTTTTTCCAGAGCGGGCCGACACAATGAGCAGTTCTTC. This sequence encodes CASSFSRAGRHNEQFF.

This clonotype was seen only a few times. The V call is TRBV20-1, the J call TRBJ2-3; 9 positions match TRBD1. J was trimmed by 6 bases and V by 1 base; bases with no gene match: 5. CDR1 is DFQATT and CDR2 is SNEGSKA in the germline V gene (reference sequence). The CDR3 is made up of 14 amino acids. The CDR3: CSARGGQGMDTQYF. CDR3 nucleotides: TGCAGTGCTAGAGGAGGACAGGGGATGGATACGCAGTATTTT.